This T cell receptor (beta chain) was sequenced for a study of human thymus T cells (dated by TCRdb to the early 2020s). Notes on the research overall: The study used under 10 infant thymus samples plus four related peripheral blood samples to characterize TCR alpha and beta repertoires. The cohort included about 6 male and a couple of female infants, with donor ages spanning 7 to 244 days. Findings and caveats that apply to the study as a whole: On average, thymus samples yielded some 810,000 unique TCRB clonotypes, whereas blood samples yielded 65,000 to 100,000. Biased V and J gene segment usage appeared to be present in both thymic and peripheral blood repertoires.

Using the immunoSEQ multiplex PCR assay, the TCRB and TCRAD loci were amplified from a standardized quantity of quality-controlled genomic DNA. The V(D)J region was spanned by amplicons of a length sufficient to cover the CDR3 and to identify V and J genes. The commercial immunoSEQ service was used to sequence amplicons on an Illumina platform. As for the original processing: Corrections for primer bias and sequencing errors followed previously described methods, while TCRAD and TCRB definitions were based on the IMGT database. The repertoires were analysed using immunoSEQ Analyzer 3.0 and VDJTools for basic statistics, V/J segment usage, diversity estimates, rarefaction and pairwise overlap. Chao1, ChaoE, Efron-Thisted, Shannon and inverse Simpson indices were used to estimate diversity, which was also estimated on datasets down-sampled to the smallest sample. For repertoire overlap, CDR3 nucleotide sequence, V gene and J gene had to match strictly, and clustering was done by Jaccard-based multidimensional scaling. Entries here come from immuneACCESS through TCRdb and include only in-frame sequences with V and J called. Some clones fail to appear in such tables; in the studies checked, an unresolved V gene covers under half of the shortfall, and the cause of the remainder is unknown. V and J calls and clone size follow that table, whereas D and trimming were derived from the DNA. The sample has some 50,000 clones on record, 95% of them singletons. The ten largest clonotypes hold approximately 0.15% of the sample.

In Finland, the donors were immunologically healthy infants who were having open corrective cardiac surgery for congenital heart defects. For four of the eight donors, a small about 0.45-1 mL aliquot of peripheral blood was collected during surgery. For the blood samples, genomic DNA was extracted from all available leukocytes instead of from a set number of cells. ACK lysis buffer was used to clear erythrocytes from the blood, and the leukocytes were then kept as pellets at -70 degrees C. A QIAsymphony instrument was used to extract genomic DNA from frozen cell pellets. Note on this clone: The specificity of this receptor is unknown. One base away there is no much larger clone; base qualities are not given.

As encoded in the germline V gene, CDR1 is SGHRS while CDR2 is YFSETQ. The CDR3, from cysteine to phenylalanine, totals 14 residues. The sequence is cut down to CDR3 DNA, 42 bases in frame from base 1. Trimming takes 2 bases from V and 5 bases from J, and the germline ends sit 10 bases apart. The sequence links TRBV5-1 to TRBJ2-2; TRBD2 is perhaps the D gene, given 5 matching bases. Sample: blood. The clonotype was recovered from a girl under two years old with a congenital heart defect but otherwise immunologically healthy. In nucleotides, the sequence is TGCGCCAGCAGCTTATCCCTAGCTACCGGGGAGCTGTTTTTT. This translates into CASSLSLATGELFF.